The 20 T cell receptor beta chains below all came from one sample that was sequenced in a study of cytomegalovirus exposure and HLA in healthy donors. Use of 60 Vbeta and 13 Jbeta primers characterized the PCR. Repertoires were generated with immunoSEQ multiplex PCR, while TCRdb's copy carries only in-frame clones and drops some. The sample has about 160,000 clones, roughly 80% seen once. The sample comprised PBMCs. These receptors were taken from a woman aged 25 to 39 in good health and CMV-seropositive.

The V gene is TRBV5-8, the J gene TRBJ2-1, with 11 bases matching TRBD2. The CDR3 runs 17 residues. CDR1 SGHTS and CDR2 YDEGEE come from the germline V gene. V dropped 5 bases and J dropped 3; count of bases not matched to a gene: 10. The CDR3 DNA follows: TGTGCCAGCAGTTGGGGACTAGCGGACGACCTCTACAATGAGCAGTTCTTC. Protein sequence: CASSWGLADDLYNEQFF.

Written as DNA, the CDR3 is TGTGCCAGCAGTGAATTCGGGGCGCGGGGCTATGGCTACACCTTC. This encodes CASSEFGARGYGYTF. The chain has TRBV6-1 and TRBJ1-2; D may be TRBD1 (5 bases). V gave up 2 bases and J gave up 4 bases, with 14 bases separating them. The CDR3 totals 15 residues. CDR1 is MNHNS, CDR2 SASEGT, per germline.

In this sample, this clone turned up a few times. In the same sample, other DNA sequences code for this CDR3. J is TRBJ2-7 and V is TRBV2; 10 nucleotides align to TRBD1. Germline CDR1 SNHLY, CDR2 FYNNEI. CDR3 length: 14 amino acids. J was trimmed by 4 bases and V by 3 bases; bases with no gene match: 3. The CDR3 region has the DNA TGTGCCAGCAGTGATCAGGGACAGGGGTACGAGCAGTACTTC. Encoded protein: CASSDQGQGYEQYF.

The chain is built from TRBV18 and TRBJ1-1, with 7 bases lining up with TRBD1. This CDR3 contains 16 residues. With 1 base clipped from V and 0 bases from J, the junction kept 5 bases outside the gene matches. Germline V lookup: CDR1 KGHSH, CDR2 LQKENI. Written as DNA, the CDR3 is TGTGCCAGCTCACCACTTAACAGGGGAATGAACACTGAAGCTTTCTTT. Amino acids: CASSPLNRGMNTEAFF.

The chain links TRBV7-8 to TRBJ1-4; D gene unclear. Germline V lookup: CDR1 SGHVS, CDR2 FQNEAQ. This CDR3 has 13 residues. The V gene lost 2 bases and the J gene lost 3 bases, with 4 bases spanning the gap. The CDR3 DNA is TGTGCCAGCAGCTTATCTCCTAATGAAAAACTGTTTTTT. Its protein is CASSLSPNEKLFF.

CDR3 sequence: CASSQVQINEKLFF. The DNA of the CDR3 is TGCGCCAGCAGCCAAGTACAAATTAATGAAAAACTGTTTTTT. V usage is TRBV4-1 and J usage is TRBJ1-4; D is unclear. This CDR3 is built from 14 residues. Trimming shortened V by 1 base and J by 4 bases, and 7 bases separated the two germline ends. Germline lookup yields CDR1 MGHRA and CDR2 YSYEKL.

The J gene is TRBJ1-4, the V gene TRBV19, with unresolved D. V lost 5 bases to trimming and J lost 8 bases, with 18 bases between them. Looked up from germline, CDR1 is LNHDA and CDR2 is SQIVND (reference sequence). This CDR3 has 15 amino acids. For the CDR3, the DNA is TGTGCCAGTAGTCCCTTACGGCGGGATACGGAAAAACTGTTTTTT. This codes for CASSPLRRDTEKLFF.

Here the CDR3 DNA reads TGTGCCAGCAGCGTAGAGCCGGGACAGGGGACTGAAGCTTTCTTT. It yields the protein CASSVEPGQGTEAFF. The chain uses TRBV7-3 and TRBJ1-1, with 10 bases aligning to TRBD1. Germline V gene sequence: CDR1 SGHTA, CDR2 FQGTGA. The CDR3 has 15 residues. The V gene end was trimmed by 5 bases and the J gene end by 5 bases; junction bases not matched to a gene: 8.

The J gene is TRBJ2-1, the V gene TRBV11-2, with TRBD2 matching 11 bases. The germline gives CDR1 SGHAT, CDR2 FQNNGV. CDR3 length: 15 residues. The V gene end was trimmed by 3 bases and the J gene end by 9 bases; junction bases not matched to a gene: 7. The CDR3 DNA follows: TGTGCCAGCAGCTTTATTAGCGGGGGGGCGATTGAGCAGTTCTTC. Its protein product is CASSFISGGAIEQFF.

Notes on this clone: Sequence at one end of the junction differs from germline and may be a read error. CDR3 region: CSAYDRGHSF. For the CDR3, the DNA is TGCAGTGCTTACGACAGGGGGCATTCCTTT. This rearrangement joins TRBV20-1 to TRBJ1-1; 10 bases fit TRBD1. CDR1 is DFQATT, CDR2 SNEGSKA, per germline (reference sequence). The CDR3 contains 10 residues.

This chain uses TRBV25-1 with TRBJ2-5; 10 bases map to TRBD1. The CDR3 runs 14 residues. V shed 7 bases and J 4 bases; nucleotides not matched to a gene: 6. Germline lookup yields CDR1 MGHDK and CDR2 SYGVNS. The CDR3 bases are TGTGCCAGCAACGACAGGGGGCTTGGAGAGACCCAGTACTTC. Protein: CASNDRGLGETQYF.

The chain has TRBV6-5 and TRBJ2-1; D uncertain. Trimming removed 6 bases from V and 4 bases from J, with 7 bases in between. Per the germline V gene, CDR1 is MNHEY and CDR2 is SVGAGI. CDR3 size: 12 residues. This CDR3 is CASRPTYNEQFF. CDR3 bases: TGTGCCAGCAGGCCGACTTACAATGAGCAGTTCTTC.

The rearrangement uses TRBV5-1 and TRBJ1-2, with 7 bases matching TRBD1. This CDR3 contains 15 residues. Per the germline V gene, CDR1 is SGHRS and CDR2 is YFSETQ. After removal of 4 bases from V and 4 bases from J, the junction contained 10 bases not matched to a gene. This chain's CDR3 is CASSERTGGTYGYTF. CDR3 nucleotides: TGCGCCAGCAGCGAGCGGACAGGAGGAACCTATGGCTACACCTTC.

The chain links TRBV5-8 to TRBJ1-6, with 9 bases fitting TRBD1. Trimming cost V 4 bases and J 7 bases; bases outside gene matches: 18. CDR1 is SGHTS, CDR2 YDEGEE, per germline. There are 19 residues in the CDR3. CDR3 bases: TGTGCCAGCAGCCGGATAAAGTCGTTCACGGGACAGGGAAATTCACCCCTCCACTTT. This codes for CASSRIKSFTGQGNSPLHF.

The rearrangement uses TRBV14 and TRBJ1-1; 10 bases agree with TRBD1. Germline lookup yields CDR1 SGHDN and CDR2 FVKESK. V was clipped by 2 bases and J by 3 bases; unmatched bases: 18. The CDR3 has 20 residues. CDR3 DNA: TGTGCCAGCAGCCAACTTACCCCCCCCGCGGGACAGGGGCCCCACACTGAAGCTTTCTTT. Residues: CASSQLTPPAGQGPHTEAFF.

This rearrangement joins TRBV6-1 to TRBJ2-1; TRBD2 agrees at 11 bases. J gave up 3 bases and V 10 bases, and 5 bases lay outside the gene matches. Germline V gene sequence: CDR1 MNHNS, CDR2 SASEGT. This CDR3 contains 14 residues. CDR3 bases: TGTGCCACCCACGGGACTAGCGGCTACAATGAGCAGTTCTTC. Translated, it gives CATHGTSGYNEQFF.

The CDR3 coding sequence is TGTGCCAGCACCATAGGTCCGGTAGGTAGCGGAGCAGATACGCAGTATTTT. Translation gives CASTIGPVGSGADTQYF. The V call is TRBV5-6, the J call TRBJ2-3, with TRBD2 as a possible D gene (6 bases). Looked up from germline, CDR1 is SGHDT and CDR2 is YYEEEE. The V end was cut by 6 bases, the J end by 4 bases, with 24 bases between. CDR3 length: 17 residues.

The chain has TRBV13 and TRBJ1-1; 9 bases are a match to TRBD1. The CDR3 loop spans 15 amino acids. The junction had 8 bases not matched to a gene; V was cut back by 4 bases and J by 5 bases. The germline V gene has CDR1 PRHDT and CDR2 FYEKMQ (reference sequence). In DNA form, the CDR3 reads TGTGCCAGCAGCTCGCAACAGGGGGCGAGGACTGAAGCTTTCTTT. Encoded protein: CASSSQQGARTEAFF. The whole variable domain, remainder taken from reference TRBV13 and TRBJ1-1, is AAGVIQSPRHLIKEKRETATLKCYPIPRHDTVYWYQQGPGQDPQFLISFYEKMQSDKGSIPDRFSAQQFSDYHSELNMSSLELGDSALYFCASSSQQGARTEAFFGQGTRLTVV.

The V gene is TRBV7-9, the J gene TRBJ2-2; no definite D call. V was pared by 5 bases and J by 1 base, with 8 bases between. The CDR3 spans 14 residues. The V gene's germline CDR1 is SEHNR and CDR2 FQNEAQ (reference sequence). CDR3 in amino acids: CASSPLRNTGELFF. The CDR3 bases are TGTGCCAGCAGCCCCCTTCGGAACACCGGGGAGCTGTTTTTT.

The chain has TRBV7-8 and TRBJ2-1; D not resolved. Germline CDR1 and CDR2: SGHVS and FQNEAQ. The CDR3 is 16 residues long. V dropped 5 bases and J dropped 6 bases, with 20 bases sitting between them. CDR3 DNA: TGTGCCAGCAGCATCCAACTACCTACGCTGGGCAATGAGCAGTTCTTC. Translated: CASSIQLPTLGNEQFF.